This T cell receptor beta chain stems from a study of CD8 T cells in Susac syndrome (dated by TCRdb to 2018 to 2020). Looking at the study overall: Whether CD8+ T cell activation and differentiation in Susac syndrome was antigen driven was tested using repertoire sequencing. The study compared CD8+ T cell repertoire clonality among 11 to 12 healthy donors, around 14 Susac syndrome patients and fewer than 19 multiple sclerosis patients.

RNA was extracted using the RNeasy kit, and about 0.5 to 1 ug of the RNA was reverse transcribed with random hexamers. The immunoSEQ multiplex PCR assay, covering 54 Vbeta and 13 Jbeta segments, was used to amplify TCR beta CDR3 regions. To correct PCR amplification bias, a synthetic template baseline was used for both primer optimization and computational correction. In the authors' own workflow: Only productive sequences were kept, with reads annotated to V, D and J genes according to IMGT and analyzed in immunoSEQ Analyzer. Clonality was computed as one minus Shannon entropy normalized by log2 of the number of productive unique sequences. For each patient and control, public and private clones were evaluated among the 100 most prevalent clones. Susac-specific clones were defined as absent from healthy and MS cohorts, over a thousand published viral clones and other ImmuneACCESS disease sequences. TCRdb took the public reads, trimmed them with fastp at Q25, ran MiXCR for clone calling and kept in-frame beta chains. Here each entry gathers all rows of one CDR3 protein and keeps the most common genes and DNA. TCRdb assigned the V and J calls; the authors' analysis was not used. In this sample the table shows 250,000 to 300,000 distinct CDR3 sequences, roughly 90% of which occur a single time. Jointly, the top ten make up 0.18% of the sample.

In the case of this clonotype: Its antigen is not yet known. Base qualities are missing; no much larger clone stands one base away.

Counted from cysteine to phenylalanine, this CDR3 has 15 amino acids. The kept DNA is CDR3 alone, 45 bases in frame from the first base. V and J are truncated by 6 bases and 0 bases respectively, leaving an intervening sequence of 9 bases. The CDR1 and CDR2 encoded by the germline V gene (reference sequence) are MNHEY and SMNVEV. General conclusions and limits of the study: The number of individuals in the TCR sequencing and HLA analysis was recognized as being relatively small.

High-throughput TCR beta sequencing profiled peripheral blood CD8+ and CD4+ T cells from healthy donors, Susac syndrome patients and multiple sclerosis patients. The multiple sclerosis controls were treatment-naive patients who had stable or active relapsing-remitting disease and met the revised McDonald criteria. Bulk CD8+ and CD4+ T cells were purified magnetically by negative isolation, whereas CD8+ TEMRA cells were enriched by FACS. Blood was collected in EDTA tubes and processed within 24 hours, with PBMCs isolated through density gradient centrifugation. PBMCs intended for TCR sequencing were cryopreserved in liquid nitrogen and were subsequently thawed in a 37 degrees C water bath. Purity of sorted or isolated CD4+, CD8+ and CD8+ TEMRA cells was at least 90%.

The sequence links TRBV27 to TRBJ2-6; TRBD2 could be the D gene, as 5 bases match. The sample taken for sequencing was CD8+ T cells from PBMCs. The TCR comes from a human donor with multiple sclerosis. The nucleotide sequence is TGTGCCAGCAGCCCCGGGATCTCTGGGGCCAACGTCCTGACTTTC. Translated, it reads CASSPGISGANVLTF.